This entry lists 4 T cell receptor beta chains sequenced from one sample in a study of T cells in Graves' hyperthyroidism and ophthalmopathy. It was RNA transcripts that yielded the amplified TCR beta CDR3 regions. Initially, a first-round RT-PCR of the TCR CDR3 employed the HTBI primer set. Using its own MiXCR run on the multiplex PCR reads, TCRdb lists one record per CDR3 protein. The top ten hold about 4.5% of the sample, which has fewer than 750,000 distinct CDR3 sequences, 14% to 15% seen once. The specimen was blood. All receptors come from a woman between 40 and 55 years old with Graves' ophthalmopathy.

In nucleotides, the CDR3 is TGTGCCAGCAGCATTAAACAGGGAAGTTGGGCTAATAGCAATCAGCCCCAGCATTTT. The encoded protein is CASSIKQGSWANSNQPQHF. The chain uses TRBV28 and TRBJ1-5, with D possibly being TRBD1 (6 bases). The V gene's germline CDR1 is MDHEN and CDR2 SYDVKM. Trimming took off 6 bases at V and 0 bases at J, with 24 bases between the two ends. The CDR3 is 19 amino acids.

This clonotype appeared many times. V usage is TRBV29-1 and J usage is TRBJ2-2; D remains ambiguous. Germline lookup yields CDR1 SQVTM and CDR2 ANQGSEA. V lost 4 bases and J lost 0, with 9 bases in between. The CDR3 covers 14 residues. The CDR3 loop is CSVVDTSNTGELFF. DNA for the CDR3: TGCAGCGTTGTAGACACGTCGAACACCGGGGAGCTGTTTTTT.

In its sample, this clonotype was seen many times. The chain carries TRBV24-1 and TRBJ2-2, with 8 bases fitting TRBD2. The CDR3 has 16 residues. Per the germline V gene, CDR1 is KGHDR and CDR2 is SFDVKD. The J segment lost 5 bases and the V segment lost 0 bases, leaving 4 bases of the junction unmatched. The CDR3 loop reads CATSDLDSGETGELFF. The CDR3 DNA sequence: TGTGCCACCAGTGATTTGGATAGCGGGGAGACCGGGGAGCTGTTTTTT.

There are many counts of this clonotype. The CDR3 loop reads CASSQASGTATNYGYTF. CDR3 coding DNA: TGTGCCAGCAGTCAAGCCTCCGGGACAGCTACTAACTATGGCTACACCTTC. The chain joins TRBV6-2 or TRBV6-3 to TRBJ1-2; 7 nucleotides line up with TRBD1. The CDR3 loop spans 17 amino acids. V gave up 5 bases and J gave up 0 bases; unmatched junction bases: 12. In germline, CDR1 is MNHEY, CDR2 SVGEGT.